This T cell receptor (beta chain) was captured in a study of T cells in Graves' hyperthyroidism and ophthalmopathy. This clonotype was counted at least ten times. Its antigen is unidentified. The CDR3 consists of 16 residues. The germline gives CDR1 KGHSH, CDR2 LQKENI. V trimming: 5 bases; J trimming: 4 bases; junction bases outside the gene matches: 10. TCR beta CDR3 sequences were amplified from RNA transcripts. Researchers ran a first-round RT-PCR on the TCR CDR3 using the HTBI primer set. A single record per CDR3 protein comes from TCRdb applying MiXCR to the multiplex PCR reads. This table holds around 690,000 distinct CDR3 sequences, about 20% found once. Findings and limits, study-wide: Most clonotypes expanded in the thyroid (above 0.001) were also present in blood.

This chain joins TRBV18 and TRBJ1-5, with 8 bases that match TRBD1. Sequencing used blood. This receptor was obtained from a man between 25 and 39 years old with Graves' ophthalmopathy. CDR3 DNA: TGTGCCAGCTCAGCTACGACAGGGGCGGGTAATCAGCCCCAGCATTTT. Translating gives CASSATTGAGNQPQHF.